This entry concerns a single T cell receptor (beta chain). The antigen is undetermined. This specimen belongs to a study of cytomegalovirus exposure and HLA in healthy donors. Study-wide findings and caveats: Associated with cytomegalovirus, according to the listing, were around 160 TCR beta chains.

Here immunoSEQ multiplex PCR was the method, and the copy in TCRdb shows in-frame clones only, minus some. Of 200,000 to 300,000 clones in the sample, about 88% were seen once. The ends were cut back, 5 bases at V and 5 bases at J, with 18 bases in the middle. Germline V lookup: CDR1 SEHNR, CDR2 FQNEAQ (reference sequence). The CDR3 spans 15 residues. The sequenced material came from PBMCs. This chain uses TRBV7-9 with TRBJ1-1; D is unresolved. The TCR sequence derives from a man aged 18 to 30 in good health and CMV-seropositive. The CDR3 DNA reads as TGTGCCAGCAGCCCACTCAAGGGATTGGAGACTGAAGCTTTCTTT. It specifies CASSPLKGLETEAFF.